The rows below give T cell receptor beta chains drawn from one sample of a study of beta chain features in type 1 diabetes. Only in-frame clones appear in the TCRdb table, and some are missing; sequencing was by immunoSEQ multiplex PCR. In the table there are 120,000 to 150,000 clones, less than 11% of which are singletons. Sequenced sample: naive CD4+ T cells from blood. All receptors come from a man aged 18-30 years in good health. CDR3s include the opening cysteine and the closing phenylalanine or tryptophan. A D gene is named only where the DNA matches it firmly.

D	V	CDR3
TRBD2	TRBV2	CASRGAGYQETQYF
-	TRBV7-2	CASSDPAGNANTEAFF
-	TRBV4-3	CASSISGSLGTGELFF
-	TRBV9	CASSVATGSSYEQYF
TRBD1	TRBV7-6	CASSLAPGGLNEKLFF
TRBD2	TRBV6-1	CASSGQFSGGSYEQYF
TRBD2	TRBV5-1	CASSLSGGGNEQYF
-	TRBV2	CASSEWRSRGNDNEQFF
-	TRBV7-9	CASSSEDLNSNQPQHF
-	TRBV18	CASSPIARGSYNEQFF
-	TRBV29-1	CSARPGLTGELFF
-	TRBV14	CASSQQLTSYEQYF
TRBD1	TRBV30	CAWSRGDRAAGEQYF
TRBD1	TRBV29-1	CSVTGTEGNQPQHF
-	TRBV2	CASSPVDTQYF
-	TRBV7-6	CASSPDREQPQHF
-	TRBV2	CASTSLPNTEAFF
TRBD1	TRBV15	CATSRDPGTGGYQPQHF
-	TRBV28	CASSLTDYRSSTDTQYF
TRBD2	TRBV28	CASSSLAGASTDTQYF
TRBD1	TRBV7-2	CASSMTGWAGANVLTF
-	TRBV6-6	CASSYTEGRSNSPLHF
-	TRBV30	CAWSLQGNQPQHF
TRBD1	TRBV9	CASSVDGTAGGYTF
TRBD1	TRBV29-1	CSVLPGQGVNYGYTF
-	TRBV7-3	CASSLGGLKANYGYTF
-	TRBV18	CASSPPQGFTYEQYF
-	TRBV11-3	CASSPSPTDTQYF
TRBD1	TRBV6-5	CASSQTGGTYNEQFF
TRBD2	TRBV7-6	CASSLRRGAFGTDTQYF
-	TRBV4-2	CASSQIRGAPQHF
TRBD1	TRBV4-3	CASSQEGYRGQPQHF
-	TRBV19	CASSWGNSNQPQHF
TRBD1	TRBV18	CASSPGTDSYEQYF
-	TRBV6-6	CASSPGGSGNTIYF
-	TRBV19	CASFRTGTEAFF
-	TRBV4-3	CASSRGTPADTGELFF
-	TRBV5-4	CASSFDRNTEAFF
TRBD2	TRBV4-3	CASSQGTSGGAGETQYF
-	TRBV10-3	CAISEQISSGNTIYF
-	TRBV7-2	CASSPRTGPRGNIQYF
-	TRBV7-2	CASSLTENQPQHF
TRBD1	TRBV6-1	CASSAGGQGGNGELFF
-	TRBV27	CASSHSRGAGTDTQYF
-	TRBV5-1	CASSSTDSSNQPQHF
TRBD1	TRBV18	CASSPDDRVYYEQYF
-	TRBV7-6	CASSLEDRNGNTIYF
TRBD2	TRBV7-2	CASRSGGGSYEQYF
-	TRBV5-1	CASRLRGAAPEQYF